The 15 T cell receptor beta chains listed next were all sequenced from one sample in a study of control samples from healthy donors and cancer patients. Profiled with immunoSEQ multiplex PCR; TCRdb holds only in-frame clones, not every one. The table lists 150,000 to 200,000 clones, 70% to 90% of them singletons. Sequencing was carried out using blood. These receptors all stem from a man younger than 40 in good health.

V gene TRBV2 combines with J gene TRBJ1-5, with TRBD1 identical over 10 bases. The CDR3 spans 14 residues. Germline V gene lookup returns CDR1 SNHLY and CDR2 FYNNEI. With V trimmed by 1 base and J by 10 bases, 4 bases remained unmatched. In DNA, the CDR3 is TGTGCCAGCAGTGAAGGGACAGGGGGAGGCCCCCAGCATTTT. It codes for CASSEGTGGGPQHF. Full variable domain (outside the CDR3, taken from reference TRBV2 and TRBJ1-5): EPEVTQTPSHQVTQMGQEVILRCVPISNHLYFYWYRQILGQKVEFLVSFYNNEISEKSEIFDDQFSVERPDGSNFTLKIRSTKLEDSAMYFCASSEGTGGGPQHFGDGTRLSIL.

The count of this clone is one. CDR3 amino acids: CASTYPGTGFNEQFF. The DNA for the CDR3 is TGTGCCAGCACATACCCGGGGACAGGGTTTAATGAGCAGTTCTTC. This chain uses TRBV7-9 with TRBJ2-1, with 9 bases fitting TRBD1. V gave up 7 bases and J gave up 7 bases; unmatched junction bases: 11. The germline V gene encodes CDR1 SEHNR and CDR2 FQNEAQ (reference sequence). The CDR3 covers 15 residues.

V and J are TRBV7-6 and TRBJ2-3; 10 bases line up with TRBD2. V shed 5 bases and J 1 base; nucleotides not matched to a gene: 3. This CDR3 contains 15 residues. CDR1 and CDR2 from the germline V gene are SGHVS and FNYEAQ. The CDR3 sequence: CASSLLAGGTDTQYF. Here the CDR3 DNA reads TGTGCCAGCAGCCTTCTAGCGGGGGGCACAGATACGCAGTATTTT.

This clone appeared a single time. This sequence joins TRBV5-1 and TRBJ2-7; possible D gene TRBD2, 5 bases. Trimming left V 2 bases short and J 6 bases short, with 30 bases between. Germline values: CDR1 SGHRS, CDR2 YFSETQ. This CDR3 comprises 19 residues. The CDR3 DNA sequence: TGCGCCAGCAGCTTTGTGGCAGGAAAACTTACGGAGGCCAGACCCGAGCAGTACTTC. This codes for CASSFVAGKLTEARPEQYF.

The CDR3 protein is CASSQSSGGAVGELFF. The DNA for the CDR3 is TGTGCCAGCAGCCAGTCTAGCGGGGGGGCCGTCGGGGAGCTGTTTTTT. The J gene is TRBJ2-2, the V gene TRBV7-9; 12 nucleotides align to TRBD2. CDR1 and CDR2 (germline): SEHNR, FQNEAQ (reference sequence). V lost 5 bases and J lost 7; bases outside the gene matches: 8. This CDR3 region has 16 residues.

The chain couples TRBV5-3 to TRBJ1-6, with D unresolved. TRBV5-3 is an ORF, and what it does is uncertain. This CDR3 has 13 residues. Trimming took 1 base from V and 6 from J, leaving 5 bases between them. CDR3 residues: CARSLPLNSPLHF. CDR3 DNA sequence: TGTGCCAGAAGCTTGCCCCTTAATTCACCCCTCCACTTT.

The chain joins TRBV6-5 to TRBJ1-1; D is possibly TRBD1 (6 bases). This CDR3 has 14 amino acids. Germline V gives CDR1 MNHEY, CDR2 SVGAGI. Trimming took 4 bases from V and 4 from J, leaving 13 bases between them. The CDR3 sequence is CASSSRQASTEAFF. CDR3 coding DNA: TGTGCCAGCAGTTCCCGACAGGCGAGCACTGAAGCTTTCTTT.

The V call is TRBV7-9, the J call TRBJ1-4; D is ambiguous. The CDR3 length is 14 residues. The V gene lost 1 base and the J gene lost 8 bases, with 11 bases spanning the gap. CDR1 is SEHNR, CDR2 FQNEAQ, per germline (reference sequence). The CDR3: CASSLDRLVEKLFF. Here the CDR3 DNA reads TGTGCCAGCAGCTTAGACCGTCTTGTAGAAAAACTGTTTTTT.

The chain joins TRBV6-5 to TRBJ2-2; TRBD2 matches at 12 bases. There are 15 residues in the CDR3. Trimming at V came to 10 bases and at J to 8 bases, leaving 11 bases not matched to a gene. CDR1 MNHEY and CDR2 SVGAGI come from the germline V gene. The CDR3 loop is CANASGRASAGELFF. For the CDR3, the DNA is TGTGCCAACGCTAGCGGGAGGGCCTCCGCAGGGGAGCTGTTTTTT.

The V gene is TRBV3-1 (or the pseudogene TRBV3-2), the J gene TRBJ2-3, with 7 positions matching TRBD1. Germline V CDR1 and CDR2: LGHDT, YNNKEL (reference sequence). Trimming cost V 4 bases and J 9 bases; bases outside gene matches: 10. The CDR3 is 14 amino acids. The CDR3 spells CASSLGLRQGTQYF. Written as DNA, the CDR3 is TGTGCCAGCAGCCTAGGGTTGCGACAGGGAACGCAGTATTTT.

The CDR3 protein is CASSLGPGTNTEAFF. The CDR3 DNA reads TGCGCCAGCAGCTTGGGACCCGGGACCAACACTGAAGCTTTCTTT. The chain is built from TRBV5-1 and TRBJ1-1; D perhaps matches TRBD1 (5 bases). The length of the CDR3 is 15 residues. Per the germline V gene, CDR1 is SGHRS and CDR2 is YFSETQ. V lost 0 bases and J lost 2, with 11 bases in between.

The V and J genes are TRBV6-2 or TRBV6-3 and TRBJ2-7; weak D call: TRBD2 (5 bases). The V and J ends lost 0 bases and 0 bases respectively, with 15 bases between them. This CDR3 comprises 17 residues. The germline CDR1 and CDR2 sequences are MNHEY and SVGEGT. The CDR3 protein is CASSYSGEPFASYEQYF. CDR3 sequence (DNA): TGTGCCAGCAGTTACTCCGGGGAGCCCTTTGCCTCCTACGAGCAGTACTTC.

The V and J genes are TRBV7-2 and TRBJ2-5; D perhaps matches TRBD2 (5 bases). Germline CDR1 reads SGHTA; CDR2 reads FQGNSA. V shed 5 bases and J shed 2 bases, with 18 bases lying between them. The CDR3 runs 16 residues. CDR3 nucleotides: TGTGCCAGCAGCACCCCCTTTCTCCGGACTCAAGAGACCCAGTACTTC. Its protein is CASSTPFLRTQETQYF.

The chain uses TRBV10-3 and TRBJ1-2; the D is unclear. Germline CDR1 ENHRY, CDR2 SYGVKD. This CDR3 comprises 15 residues. The V and J ends lost 6 bases and 0 bases respectively, with 14 bases between them. CDR3 protein: CAIRTLEEANYGYTF. The CDR3 DNA reads TGTGCCATCAGAACTCTGGAGGAAGCTAACTATGGCTACACCTTC.

This chain joins TRBV19 and TRBJ2-7; weak D call: TRBD1 (5 bases). The germline V gene has CDR1 LNHDA and CDR2 SQIVND (reference sequence). CDR3 size: 15 residues. V shed 5 bases and J shed 6 bases, with 20 bases lying between them. The CDR3 protein is CASSANIGVLSEQYF. Written as DNA, the CDR3 is TGTGCCAGTAGTGCTAATATAGGGGTACTTTCCGAGCAGTACTTC.